This is a list of T cell receptor beta chains from one sample in a study of blood T cell repertoires in COVID-19. Data came from immunoSEQ multiplex PCR; TCRdb stores just in-frame clones and leaves some out. Among about 76,000 clones listed, around nine tenths were seen once. The specimen was peripheral blood. The receptors were sampled from a human donor in a cohort sampled during active COVID-19. The CDR3 runs from the conserved cysteine through the conserved F or W. A D gene is named only where the DNA matches it firmly. Some rows have no size entry. The others give once, few or many, or a class for an expanded clone.

TRBJ1-6 | . | TRBV19 | TRBD1 | TGTGCCAGCCAGACCCGGACAGGGGTCGATTCACCCCTCCACTTT | CASQTRTGVDSPLHF
TRBJ1-1 | . | TRBV11-3 | TRBD1 | TGTGCCAGCAGCGGACAGGGATGGAGCACTGAAGCTTTCTTT | CASSGQGWSTEAFF
TRBJ2-3 | few | TRBV18 | . | TGTGCCAGCTCACCACAAGCCAACACAGATACGCAGTATTTT | CASSPQANTDTQYF
TRBJ2-7 | once | TRBV6-6 | TRBD1 | TGTGCCAGCAGCCATAATCCGGGACAGGGGTCCTACGAGCAGTACTTC | CASSHNPGQGSYEQYF
TRBJ1-2 | . | TRBV30 | TRBD1 | TGTGCCTGGAGTGTAAAGGCAGGGGGCATAAGCTATGGCTACACCTTC | CAWSVKAGGISYGYTF
TRBJ2-5 | . | TRBV4-2 | TRBD1 | TGTGCCAGCAGCCAAGCGGGACAGACGCAAGAGACCCAGTACTTC | CASSQAGQTQETQYF
TRBJ1-1 | . | TRBV5-1 | . | TGCGCCAGCAGCTTGGAGGCCGGGTACACTGAAGCTTTCTTT | CASSLEAGYTEAFF
TRBJ1-2 | . | TRBV6-1 | . | TGTGCCAGCAGTGAAGCCGGGACAAATGGCTACACCTTC | CASSEAGTNGYTF
TRBJ2-5 | . | TRBV19 | . | TGTGACAACCGGGTAAGAGAGACCCAGTACTTC | CDNRVRETQYF
TRBJ2-3 | . | TRBV11-3 | . | TGTGCCAGCAGCCCCCCCGCAGGGGAAATAGATACGCAGTATTTT | CASSPPAGEIDTQYF
TRBJ1-2 | . | TRBV6-2/TRBV6-3 | TRBD1 | TGTGCCAGCAGCGACAGGGGACAACTCTATGGCTACACCTTC | CASSDRGQLYGYTF
TRBJ1-2 | . | TRBV14 | TRBD1 | TGTGCCAGCAGCCAACTCCCGGGACAGGGGGCCGGTGGCTACACCTTC | CASSQLPGQGAGGYTF
TRBJ2-7 | . | TRBV5-1 | TRBD1 | TGCGCCAGCAGCTCTTTGACAGGGGCCTACGAGCAGTACTTC | CASSSLTGAYEQYF
TRBJ1-5 | . | TRBV5-1 | TRBD1 | TGCGCCAGCAGCCCGGGACAGTATAGCAATCAGCCCCAGCATTTT | CASSPGQYSNQPQHF